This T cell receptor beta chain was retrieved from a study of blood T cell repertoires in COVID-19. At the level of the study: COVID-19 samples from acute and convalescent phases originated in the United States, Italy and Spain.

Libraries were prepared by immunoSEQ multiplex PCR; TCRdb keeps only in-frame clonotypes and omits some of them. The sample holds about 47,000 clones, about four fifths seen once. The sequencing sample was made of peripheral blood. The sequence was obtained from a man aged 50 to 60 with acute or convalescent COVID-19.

CDR3 nucleotide sequence: TGTGCCAGAAGCGTCAGACAAAATAGCAATCAGCCCCAGCATTTT. Protein product: CARSVRQNSNQPQHF. The chain has TRBV5-3 and TRBJ1-5; D gene unclear. TRBV5-3 is sorted into the ORF group, with uncertain function. The CDR3 covers 15 residues. Trimming pared 4 bases from V and 0 bases from J, leaving 11 bases between.